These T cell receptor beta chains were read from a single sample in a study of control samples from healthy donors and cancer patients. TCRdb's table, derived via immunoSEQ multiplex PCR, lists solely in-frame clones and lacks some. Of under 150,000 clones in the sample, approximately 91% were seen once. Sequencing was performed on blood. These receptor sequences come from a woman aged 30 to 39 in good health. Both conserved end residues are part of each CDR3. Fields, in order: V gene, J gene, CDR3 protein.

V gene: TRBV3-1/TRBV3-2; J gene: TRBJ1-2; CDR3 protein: CASSPGPDNYGYTF
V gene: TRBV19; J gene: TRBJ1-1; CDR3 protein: CASSRGTSVSNTEAFF
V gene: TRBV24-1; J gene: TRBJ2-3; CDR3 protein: CATSEPPTDTQYF
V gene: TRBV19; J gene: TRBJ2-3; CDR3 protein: CASSPIAGERRDTQYF
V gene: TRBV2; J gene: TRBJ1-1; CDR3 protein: CASSDSPGGYTEAFF
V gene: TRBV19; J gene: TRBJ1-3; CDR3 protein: CASGSGGTHSGNTIYF
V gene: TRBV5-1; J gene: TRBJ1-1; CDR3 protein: CASSSGQGNTEAFF
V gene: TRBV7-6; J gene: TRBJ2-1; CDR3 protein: CASSLAGLNEQFF
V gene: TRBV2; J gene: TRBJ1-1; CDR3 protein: CASKQGFSNTEAFF
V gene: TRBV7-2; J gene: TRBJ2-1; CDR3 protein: CASSLAPGTSGRGNEQFF
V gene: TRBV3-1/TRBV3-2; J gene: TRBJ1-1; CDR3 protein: CASSQGAGTEAFF
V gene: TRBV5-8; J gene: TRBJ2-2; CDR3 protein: CASSLRQSKPGELFF
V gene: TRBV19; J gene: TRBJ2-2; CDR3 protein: CASSNGRQGNTGELFF
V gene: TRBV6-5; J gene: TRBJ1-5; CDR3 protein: CASRDGANQPQHF
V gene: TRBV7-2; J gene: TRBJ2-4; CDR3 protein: CASSIRLAGGPDIQYF
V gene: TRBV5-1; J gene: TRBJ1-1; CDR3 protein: CASSTGQGANTEAFF
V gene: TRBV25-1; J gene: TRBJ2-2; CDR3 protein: CASRGGQINTGELFF